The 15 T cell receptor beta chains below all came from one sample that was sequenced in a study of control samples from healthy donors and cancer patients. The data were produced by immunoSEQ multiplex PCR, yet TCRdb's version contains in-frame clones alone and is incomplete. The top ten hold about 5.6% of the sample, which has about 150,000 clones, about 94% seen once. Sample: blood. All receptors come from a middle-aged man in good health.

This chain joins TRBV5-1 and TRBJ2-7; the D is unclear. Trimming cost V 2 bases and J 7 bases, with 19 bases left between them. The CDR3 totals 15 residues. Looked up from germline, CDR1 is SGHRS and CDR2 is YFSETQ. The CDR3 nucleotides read TGCGCCAGCAGCTTCGGTCAGGTGGGAAGAGAAGAGCAGTACTTC. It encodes CASSFGQVGREEQYF. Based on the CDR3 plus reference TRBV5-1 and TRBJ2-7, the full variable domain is KAGVTQTPRYLIKTRGQQVTLSCSPISGHRSVSWYQQTPGQGLQFLFEYFSETQRNKGNFPGRFSGRQFSNSRSEMNVSTLELGDSALYLCASSFGQVGREEQYFGPGTRLTVT.

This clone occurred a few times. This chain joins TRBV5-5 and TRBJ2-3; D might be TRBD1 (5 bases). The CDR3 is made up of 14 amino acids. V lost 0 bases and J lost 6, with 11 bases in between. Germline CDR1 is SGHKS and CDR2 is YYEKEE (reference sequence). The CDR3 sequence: CASSLEGFADTQYF. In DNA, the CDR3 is TGTGCCAGCAGCTTGGAGGGGTTCGCGGATACGCAGTATTTT.

Here the CDR3 reads CASRLNGGEKLFF. DNA for the CDR3: TGTGCCAGCCGCCTCAACGGGGGTGAAAAACTGTTTTTT. V is TRBV6-5 and J is TRBJ1-4, with D possibly being TRBD1 (5 bases). The V gene's germline CDR1 is MNHEY and CDR2 SVGAGI. This CDR3 contains 13 residues. V lost 8 bases and J 7 bases, leaving 14 bases between the germline ends.

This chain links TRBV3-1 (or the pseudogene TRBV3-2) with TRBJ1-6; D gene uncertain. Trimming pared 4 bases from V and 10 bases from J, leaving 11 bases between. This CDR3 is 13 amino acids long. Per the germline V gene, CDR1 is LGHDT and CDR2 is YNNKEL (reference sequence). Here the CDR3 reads CASSRSIRSPLHF. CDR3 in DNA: TGTGCCAGCAGCCGTTCCATTCGCTCACCCCTCCACTTT.

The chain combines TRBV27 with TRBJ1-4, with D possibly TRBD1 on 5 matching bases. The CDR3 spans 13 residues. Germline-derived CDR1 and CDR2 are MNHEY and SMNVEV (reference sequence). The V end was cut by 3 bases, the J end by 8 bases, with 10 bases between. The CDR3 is CASSFGGGEKLFF. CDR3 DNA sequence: TGTGCCAGCAGTTTCGGGGGAGGAGAAAAACTGTTTTTT.

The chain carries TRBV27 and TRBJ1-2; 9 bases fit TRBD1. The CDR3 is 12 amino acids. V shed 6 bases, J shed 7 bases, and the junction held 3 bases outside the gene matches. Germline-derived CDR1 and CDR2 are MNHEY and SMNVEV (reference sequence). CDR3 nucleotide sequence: TGTGCCAGCAGGGGGACAGGGAGTGGCTACACCTTC. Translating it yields CASRGTGSGYTF.

The CDR3 coding sequence is TGTGCCAGCAGCGTAGAGGCCGGGACAGCCTACGAGCAGTACTTC. Its translation: CASSVEAGTAYEQYF. V is TRBV9 and J is TRBJ2-7, with 7 bases matching TRBD1. In germline, CDR1 is SGDLS, CDR2 YYNGEE. V was pared by 0 bases and J by 2 bases, with 5 bases of the junction left unmatched. This CDR3 region has 15 residues.

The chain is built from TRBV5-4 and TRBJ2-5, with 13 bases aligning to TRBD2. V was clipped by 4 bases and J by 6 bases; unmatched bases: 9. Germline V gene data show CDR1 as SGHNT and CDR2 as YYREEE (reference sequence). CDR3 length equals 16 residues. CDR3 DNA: TGTGCCAGCAGCACCACTAGCGGGGGGGCGGGAAAGACCCAGTACTTC. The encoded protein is CASSTTSGGAGKTQYF.

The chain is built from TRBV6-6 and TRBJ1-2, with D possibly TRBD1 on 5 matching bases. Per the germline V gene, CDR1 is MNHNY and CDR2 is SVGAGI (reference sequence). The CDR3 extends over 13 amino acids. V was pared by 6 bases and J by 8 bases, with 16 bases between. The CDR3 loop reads CASSEGPGNGYTF. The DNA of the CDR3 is TGTGCCAGCAGCGAGGGACCTGGAAACGGCTACACCTTC.

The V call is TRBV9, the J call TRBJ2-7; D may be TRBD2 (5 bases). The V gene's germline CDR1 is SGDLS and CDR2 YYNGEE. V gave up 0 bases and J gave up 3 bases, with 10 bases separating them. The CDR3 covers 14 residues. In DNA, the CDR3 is TGTGCCAGCAGCGTAGGAGGGTTCAGCTACGAGCAGTACTTC. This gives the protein CASSVGGFSYEQYF.

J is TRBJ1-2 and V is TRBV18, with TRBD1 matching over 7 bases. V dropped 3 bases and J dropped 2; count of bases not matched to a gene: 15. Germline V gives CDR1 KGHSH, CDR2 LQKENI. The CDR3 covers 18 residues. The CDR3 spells CASSPFTGELQGNYGYTF. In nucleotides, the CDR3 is TGTGCCAGCTCACCCTTTACAGGGGAACTTCAAGGGAACTATGGCTACACCTTC.

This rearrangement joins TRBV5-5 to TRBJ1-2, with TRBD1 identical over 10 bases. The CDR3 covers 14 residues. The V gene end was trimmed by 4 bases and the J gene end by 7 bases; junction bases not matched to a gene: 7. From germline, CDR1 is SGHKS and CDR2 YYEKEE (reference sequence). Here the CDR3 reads CASSPGTGVGGYTF. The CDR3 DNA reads TGTGCCAGCAGCCCAGGGACAGGGGTTGGTGGCTACACCTTC.

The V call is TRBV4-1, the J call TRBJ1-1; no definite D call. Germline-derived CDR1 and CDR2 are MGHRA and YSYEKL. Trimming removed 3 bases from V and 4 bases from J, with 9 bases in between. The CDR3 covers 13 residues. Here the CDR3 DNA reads TGCGCCAGCAGCCACGGGGTAAGCACTGAAGCTTTCTTT. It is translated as CASSHGVSTEAFF.

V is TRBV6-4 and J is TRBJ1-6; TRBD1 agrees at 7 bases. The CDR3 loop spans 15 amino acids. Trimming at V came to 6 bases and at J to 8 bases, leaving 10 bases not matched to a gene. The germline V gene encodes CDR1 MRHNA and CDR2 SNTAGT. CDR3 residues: CASSQGGTGDSPLHF. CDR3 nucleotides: TGTGCCAGCAGCCAGGGGGGGACGGGTGATTCACCCCTCCACTTT.

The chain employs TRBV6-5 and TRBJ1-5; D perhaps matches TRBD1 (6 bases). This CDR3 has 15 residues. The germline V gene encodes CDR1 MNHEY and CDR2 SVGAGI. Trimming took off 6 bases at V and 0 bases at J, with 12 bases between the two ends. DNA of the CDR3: TGTGCCAGCAGACCAGGACAGTATAGCAATCAGCCCCAGCATTTT. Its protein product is CASRPGQYSNQPQHF.